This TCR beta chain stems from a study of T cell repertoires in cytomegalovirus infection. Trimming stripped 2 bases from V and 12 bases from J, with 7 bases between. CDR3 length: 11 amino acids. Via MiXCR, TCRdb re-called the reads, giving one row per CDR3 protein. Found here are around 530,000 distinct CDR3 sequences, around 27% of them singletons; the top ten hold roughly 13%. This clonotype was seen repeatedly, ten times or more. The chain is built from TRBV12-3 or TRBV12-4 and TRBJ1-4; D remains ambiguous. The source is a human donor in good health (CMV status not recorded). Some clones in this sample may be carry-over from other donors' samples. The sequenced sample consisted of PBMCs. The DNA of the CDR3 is TGTGCCAGCAGTTTAATTCGGGAACTGTTTTTT. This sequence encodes CASSLIRELFF.